The TCR beta chain described here comes from a study of CD8+CD57+ T cells in acquired aplastic anemia. General study points: Both patients and controls carried the same twenty-nine CD8+ CDR3 sequences. The CD8+ Simpson's diversity of patients and controls was not significantly different.

The CDR3 is made up of 14 amino acids. V shed 3 bases and J 5 bases; nucleotides not matched to a gene: 5. CDR1 DFQATT and CDR2 SNEGSKA come from the germline V gene (reference sequence). TCR beta VDJ and CDR3 were profiled, and genomic DNA was the template. TCRdb ran MiXCR on the reads and lists one entry per CDR3 protein. The sample has about 190,000 distinct CDR3 sequences, about 53% seen once. Comment on this clonotype: Its antigen remains unidentified.

Input material: sorted CD4+, CD8+, or CD8+CD57+ T cells (not recorded which) from PBMCs. This clonotype originated in a human donor in good health, serving as a control. The V and J genes are TRBV20-1 and TRBJ2-1, with 9 bases aligning to TRBD2. Here the CDR3 DNA reads TGCAGTGCTAGTGGCGGGGGGGCCCACAATGAGCAGTTCTTC. Its translation is CSASGGGAHNEQFF.